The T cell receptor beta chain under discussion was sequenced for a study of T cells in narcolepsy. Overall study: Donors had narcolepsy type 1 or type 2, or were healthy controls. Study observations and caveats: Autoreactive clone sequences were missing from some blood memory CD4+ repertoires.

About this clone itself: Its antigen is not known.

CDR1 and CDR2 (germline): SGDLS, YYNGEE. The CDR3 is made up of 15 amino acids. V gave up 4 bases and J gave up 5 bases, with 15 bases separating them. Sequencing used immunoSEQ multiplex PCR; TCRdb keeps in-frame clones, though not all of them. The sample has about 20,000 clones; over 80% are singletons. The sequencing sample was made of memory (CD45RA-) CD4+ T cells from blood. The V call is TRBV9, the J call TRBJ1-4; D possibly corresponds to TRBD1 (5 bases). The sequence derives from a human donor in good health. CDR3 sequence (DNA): TGTGCCAGCAGCCGAACCCCCCGGGGGAATGAAAAACTGTTTTTT. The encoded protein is CASSRTPRGNEKLFF.